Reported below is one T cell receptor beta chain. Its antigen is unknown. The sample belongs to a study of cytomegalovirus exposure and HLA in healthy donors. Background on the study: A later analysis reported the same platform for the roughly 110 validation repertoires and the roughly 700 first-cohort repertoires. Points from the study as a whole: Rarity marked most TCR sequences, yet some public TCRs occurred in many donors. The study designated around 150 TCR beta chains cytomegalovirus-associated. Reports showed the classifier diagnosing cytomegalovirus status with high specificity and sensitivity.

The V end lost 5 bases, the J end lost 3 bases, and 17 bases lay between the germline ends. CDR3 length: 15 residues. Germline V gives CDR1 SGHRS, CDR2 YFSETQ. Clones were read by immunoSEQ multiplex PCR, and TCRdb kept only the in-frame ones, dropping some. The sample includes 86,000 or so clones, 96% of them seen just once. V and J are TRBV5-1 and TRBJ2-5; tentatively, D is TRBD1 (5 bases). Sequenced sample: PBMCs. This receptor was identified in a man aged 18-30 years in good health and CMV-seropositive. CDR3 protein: CASSLGHLSEETQYF. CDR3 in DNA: TGCGCCAGCAGTCTTGGACATCTCTCGGAAGAGACCCAGTACTTC.